Listed below are T cell receptor beta chains from one sample, sequenced in a study of T cell responses to AZD1222 COVID-19 vaccine. Using immunoSEQ multiplex PCR, the repertoire was profiled, and TCRdb retains in-frame clones only, with some absent. This table has some 99,000 clones, about 91% appearing once. The sample consisted of peripheral blood, taken on day 0 of AZD1222 vaccination. Receptor source: an adult in good health. The CDR3 runs from the conserved cysteine through the conserved F or W. The order of the fields is J gene, V gene, D gene, CDR3 length, clone size, CDR3 protein, CDR3 DNA. A D gene is named only where the DNA matches it firmly. Expanded clones are given a class, and other clones once, few, many or no size at all.

TRBJ1-2,TRBV19,.,16,.,CASSIDLTGRSRGYTF,TGTGCCAGTAGTATAGACCTGACCGGGCGGTCACGGGGCTACACCTTC
TRBJ1-6,TRBV4-1,.,13,few,CASSQGGDSPLHF,TGCGCCAGCAGCCAAGGGGGGGATTCACCCCTCCACTTT
TRBJ2-7,TRBV7-2,TRBD2,17,.,CASSPTQALAGEDEQYF,TGTGCCAGCAGCCCGACCCAGGCCCTAGCGGGAGAGGACGAGCAGTACTTC
TRBJ1-5,TRBV28,TRBD1,15,.,CASSRTGTSSQPQHF,TGTGCCAGCAGTCGGACAGGGACCTCTAGTCAGCCCCAGCATTTT
TRBJ1-5,TRBV7-2,.,14,.,CASSFRGGNQPQHF,TGTGCCAGCAGCTTCCGAGGGGGCAATCAGCCCCAGCATTTT
TRBJ2-7,TRBV29-1,.,12,.,CSVGMNTYEQYF,TGCAGCGTTGGGATGAATACCTACGAGCAGTACTTC
TRBJ1-1,TRBV5-4,.,15,.,CASSLGGNRNTEAFF,TGTGCCAGCAGCTTAGGGGGGAATCGGAACACTGAAGCTTTCTTT
TRBJ2-1,TRBV2,TRBD2,15,.,CASSATSGGYNEQFF,TGTGCCAGCAGTGCGACTAGCGGGGGCTACAATGAGCAGTTCTTC
TRBJ1-1,TRBV2,TRBD1,13,once,CASSDQGVGEAFF,TGTGCCAGCAGTGATCAGGGGGTGGGTGAAGCTTTCTTT
TRBJ1-5,TRBV24-1,.,14,.,CATSDGNSNQPQHF,TGTGCCACCAGTGATGGGAATAGCAATCAGCCCCAGCATTTT
TRBJ1-3,TRBV19,.,14,.,CASKEQSSGNTIYF,TGTGCCAGTAAGGAACAGAGCTCTGGAAACACCATATATTTT
TRBJ2-1,TRBV11-3,.,14,.,CASSLDLGSPEQFF,TGTGCCAGCAGCTTAGATCTAGGGTCCCCTGAGCAGTTCTTC
TRBJ1-2,TRBV6-5,.,13,.,CASGDDPRRGYTF,TGTGCCAGCGGAGATGATCCGCGCAGGGGCTACACCTTC
TRBJ2-5,TRBV27,.,14,.,CASSFGPERKTQYF,TGTGCCAGCAGTTTTGGCCCCGAGCGGAAGACCCAGTACTTC
TRBJ1-2,TRBV19,.,14,.,CASIGTPRLYGYTF,TGTGCCAGTATTGGGACACCGAGGCTCTATGGCTACACCTTC
TRBJ2-7,TRBV7-2,.,14,.,CASSFSDSTYEQYF,TGTGCCAGCAGCTTTTCCGACTCTACCTACGAGCAGTACTTC
TRBJ1-5,TRBV13,TRBD1,14,.,CASSRGQGHQPQHF,TGTGCCAGCAGCCGTGGACAGGGTCATCAGCCCCAGCATTTT